Below, 29 T cell receptor beta chains from the same sample are listed, as sequenced in a study of regulatory T cells in long-lasting Graves disease. For TCR beta, libraries came from iRepertoire HTBI primers and Arm-PCR of CDR3 regions. Via MiXCR, TCRdb re-called the multiplex PCR reads, giving one row per CDR3 protein. The data contain more than 650,000 distinct CDR3 sequences, 30% of them singletons. Time point specified: persistent/refractory GD, antithyroid drugs over 5 years with positive TRAb. From RNA extracted from PBMCs, the TCR library was made. The sample here was peripheral blood mononuclear cells (PBMCs), taken when the disease was refractory, from a patient treated with antithyroid drugs. These TCRs come from a female donor with Graves disease.

The rearrangement joins TRBV3-1 to TRBJ2-1, with TRBD2 matching 13 bases. The germline V gene encodes CDR1 LGHDT and CDR2 YNNKEL (reference sequence). Trimming took 8 bases from V and 7 from J; bases not matched to a gene: 5. This CDR3 contains 14 residues. The CDR3 bases are TGTGCCAGCCGGGGGACTAGCGGGAAAAATGAGCAGTTCTTC. It is translated as CASRGTSGKNEQFF.

CDR3 residues: CASSQEAGLLNYEQYF. The CDR3 DNA sequence: TGTGCCAGCAGCCAAGAGGCAGGACTATTGAACTACGAGCAGTACTTC. This rearrangement joins TRBV3-1 to TRBJ2-7; the D gene is possibly TRBD2 (6 bases). CDR1 and CDR2 from the germline V gene are LGHDT and YNNKEL (reference sequence). Between the trimmed V and J ends, which lost 0 bases and 3 bases, there was a span of 15 bases. This CDR3 is built from 16 residues.

V usage is TRBV28 and J usage is TRBJ1-2; TRBD1 might be the D (5 bases). The CDR3 contains 17 residues. Trimming removed 0 bases at V and 6 bases at J, with 20 bases between. The germline CDR1 and CDR2 sequences are MDHEN and SYDVKM. The CDR3 loop is CASSLWQWDSPLHGYTF. The CDR3 nucleotides are TGTGCCAGCAGTTTATGGCAGTGGGACTCCCCCCTCCATGGCTACACCTTC.

The V and J genes are TRBV29-1 and TRBJ2-7; either TRBD1 or TRBD2 may fit D (5 bases each). V was cut by 5 bases and J by 1 base, with 9 bases left in between. The germline V gene has CDR1 SQVTM and CDR2 ANQGSEA. The CDR3 has 12 residues. Written as DNA, the CDR3 is TGCAGCGTTTCGGGGCCTTCCTACGAGCAGTACTTC. It encodes CSVSGPSYEQYF.

This clonotype came up a few times. V and J are TRBV20-1 and TRBJ2-4; TRBD2 aligns across 7 bases. After removal of 2 bases from V and 2 bases from J, the junction contained 9 bases not matched to a gene. This CDR3 has 16 amino acids. CDR1 and CDR2 from the germline V gene are DFQATT and SNEGSKA (reference sequence). CDR3 protein: CSARLLGGGSKNIQYF. The CDR3 DNA is TGCAGTGCTAGATTACTTGGGGGGGGGTCCAAAAACATTCAGTACTTC.

J is TRBJ1-1 and V is TRBV27; D gene unclear. Trimming stripped 5 bases from V and 1 base from J, with 14 bases between. Germline CDR1 is MNHEY and CDR2 is SMNVEV (reference sequence). This CDR3 is 15 amino acids long. The CDR3 here is CASSPNGEGNTEAFF. The DNA for the CDR3 is TGTGCCAGCAGTCCAAACGGGGAGGGGAACACTGAAGCTTTCTTT.

This clonotype showed up many times. The chain couples TRBV28 to TRBJ1-6; D is possibly TRBD1 (5 bases). There are 14 residues in the CDR3. V shed 11 bases and J shed 10 bases, with 21 bases lying between them. Germline CDR1 reads MDHEN; CDR2 reads SYDVKM. DNA for the CDR3: TGTGCCGGAGGGACTCCGGGGTCGTGGTCACCCCTCCACTTT. Translating gives CAGGTPGSWSPLHF.

This clonotype came up many times. V and J are TRBV12-3 or TRBV12-4 and TRBJ1-6; TRBD1 matches at 8 bases. The CDR3 length is 14 residues. V lost 7 bases, J lost 7 bases, and 6 bases stayed unmatched. The CDR3 nucleotides read TGTGCCAGCAACGAGGACAGGGCGAATTCACCCCTCCACTTT. Translation gives CASNEDRANSPLHF.

A word on this clonotype: Its ends do not fully match the called genes, so a read error is possible. V gene TRBV9 combines with J gene TRBJ1-2; a weak D match, TRBD1 (5 bases). CDR3 length: 14 residues. The V gene's germline CDR1 is SGDLS and CDR2 YYNGEE. The CDR3 spells CASSVAAGTYVYTF. Written as DNA, the CDR3 is TGTGCCAGCAGCGTAGCCGCCGGGACCTATGTCTACACCTTC. Full variable domain (rest looked up from reference TRBV9 and TRBJ1-2): DSGVTQTPKHLITATGQRVTLRCSPRSGDLSVYWYQQSLDQGLQFLIQYYNGEERAKGNILERFSAQQFPDLHSELNLSSLELGDSALYFCASSVAAGTYVYTFGSGTRLTVV.

The V gene is TRBV6-1, the J gene TRBJ1-3; D is unresolved. CDR1 and CDR2 from the germline V gene are MNHNS and SASEGT. The V end lost 6 bases, the J end lost 0 bases, and 12 bases lay between the germline ends. CDR3 length: 15 amino acids. CDR3 in DNA: TGTGCCAGCAGATCAAGTGAAAGCTCTGGAAACACCATATATTTT. As protein: CASRSSESSGNTIYF.

The rearrangement links TRBV30 to TRBJ1-1; D gene uncertain. Germline CDR1 reads GTSNPN; CDR2 reads SVGIG (reference sequence). The CDR3 is made up of 14 amino acids. Trimming stripped 1 base from V and 1 base from J, with 10 bases between. The CDR3 coding sequence is TGTGCCTGGAGTGCGGGCGCAGAGAACACTGAAGCTTTCTTT. As protein: CAWSAGAENTEAFF.

The J gene is TRBJ1-5, the V gene TRBV19; 8 positions match TRBD1. CDR3 size: 17 residues. Germline loops: CDR1 LNHDA, CDR2 SQIVND (reference sequence). The V gene end was trimmed by 6 bases and the J gene end by 0 bases; junction bases not matched to a gene: 10. This CDR3 is CASRPTGAAYSNQPQHF. Written as DNA, the CDR3 is TGTGCCAGTAGACCGACAGGGGCCGCTTATAGCAATCAGCCCCAGCATTTT.

At least ten counts were recorded for this clonotype. The rearrangement joins TRBV12-3 or TRBV12-4 to TRBJ1-2; a possible D gene is TRBD1 (5 bases). The V end lost 2 bases, the J end lost 6 bases, and 10 bases lay between the germline ends. CDR3 length equals 13 residues. CDR3 in DNA: TGTGCCAGCAGTTTACAGGGATTCGATGGCTACACCTTC. It encodes CASSLQGFDGYTF.

This clonotype turned up a few times. The chain links TRBV5-6 to TRBJ1-5; 7 nucleotides align to TRBD1. Trimming removed 5 bases from V and 7 bases from J; junction bases left unmatched: 9. CDR1 and CDR2 from the germline V gene are SGHDT and YYEEEE. This CDR3 comprises 14 residues. CDR3 protein: CASSRGRVLQPQHF. CDR3 in DNA: TGTGCCAGCAGTAGGGGGCGTGTGCTACAGCCCCAGCATTTT.

The gene calls are TRBV5-1 and TRBJ2-3, with D uncertain. Germline V CDR1 and CDR2: SGHRS, YFSETQ. The CDR3 is 15 amino acids. The ends were cut back, 0 bases at V and 2 bases at J, with 10 bases in the middle. The CDR3 protein is CASSLEGIYTDTQYF. As DNA, the CDR3 is TGCGCCAGCAGCTTGGAAGGCATTTACACAGATACGCAGTATTTT.

The chain employs TRBV7-9 and TRBJ1-1, with 10 bases aligning to TRBD1. CDR3 size: 14 residues. Germline V CDR1 and CDR2: SEHNR, FQNEAQ (reference sequence). The trim removed 1 base at V and 7 bases at J, leaving 3 bases unmatched. In DNA, the CDR3 is TGTGCCAGCAGCTTAGAGACAGGGGGCCATGAAGCTTTCTTT. It yields the protein CASSLETGGHEAFF.

The rearrangement joins TRBV13 to TRBJ2-5; D may be TRBD1 (5 bases). Trimming shortened V by 5 bases and J by 2 bases, and 12 bases separated the two germline ends. This CDR3 contains 14 residues. Per germline, CDR1 PRHDT and CDR2 FYEKMQ (reference sequence). The CDR3 bases are TGTGCCAGCAGCGATAGGGGCGCGCAAGAGACCCAGTACTTC. It encodes CASSDRGAQETQYF.

This chain uses TRBV19 with TRBJ1-1, with TRBD1 identical over 8 bases. V lost 5 bases, J lost 10 bases, and 12 bases stayed unmatched. The CDR3 totals 14 residues. CDR1 LNHDA and CDR2 SQIVND come from the germline V gene (reference sequence). The CDR3 region is CASSSRTGPGGAFF. CDR3 DNA: TGTGCCAGTAGTTCGAGGACAGGGCCGGGGGGAGCTTTCTTT. The full variable domain, completed using reference TRBV19 and TRBJ1-1, is DGGITQSPKYLFRKEGQNVTLSCEQNLNHDAMYWYRQDPGQGLRLIYYSQIVNDFQKGDIAEGYSVSREKKESFPLTVTSAQKNPTAFYLCASSSRTGPGGAFFGQGTRLTVV.

In this sample, this clonotype turned up a few times. The rearrangement links TRBV3-1 to TRBJ2-7, with 10 positions matching TRBD1. The germline V gene encodes CDR1 LGHDT and CDR2 YNNKEL (reference sequence). The V and J ends lost 4 bases and 7 bases, in that order; junction bases with no gene match: 7. The CDR3 is made up of 14 amino acids. The CDR3: CASSLVGGQGEQYF. The CDR3 DNA reads TGTGCCAGCAGCCTCGTAGGGGGACAGGGGGAGCAGTACTTC.

The J gene is TRBJ2-1, the V gene TRBV7-2; D uncertain. Germline values: CDR1 SGHTA, CDR2 FQGNSA. Between the trimmed V and J ends, which lost 1 base and 10 bases, there was a span of 11 bases. The CDR3 consists of 13 residues. The CDR3 DNA reads TGTGCCAGCAGCTTAGTCTTTAAGACAGAGCAGTTCTTC. Protein sequence: CASSLVFKTEQFF.

The chain is built from TRBV19 and TRBJ2-2, with D unresolved. The CDR3 contains 14 residues. Germline CDR1 is LNHDA and CDR2 is SQIVND (reference sequence). V was trimmed by 5 bases and J by 2 bases, leaving 9 bases between them. The CDR3, as DNA: TGTGCCAGTAGTGGTCGTTCCAACACCGGGGAGCTGTTTTTT. This sequence encodes CASSGRSNTGELFF. The full variable domain, with the rest looked up from reference TRBV19 and TRBJ2-2, is DGGITQSPKYLFRKEGQNVTLSCEQNLNHDAMYWYRQDPGQGLRLIYYSQIVNDFQKGDIAEGYSVSREKKESFPLTVTSAQKNPTAFYLCASSGRSNTGELFFGEGSRLTVL.

The chain uses TRBV19 and TRBJ1-1; D is undetermined. CDR1 is LNHDA and CDR2 is SQIVND in the germline V gene (reference sequence). The CDR3 consists of 12 residues. Between the trimmed V and J ends, which lost 3 bases and 8 bases, there was a span of 10 bases. Here the CDR3 reads CASSIRPQEAFF. CDR3 DNA sequence: TGTGCCAGTAGTATTCGACCGCAAGAAGCTTTCTTT. Full variable domain (outside the CDR3, taken from reference TRBV19 and TRBJ1-1): DGGITQSPKYLFRKEGQNVTLSCEQNLNHDAMYWYRQDPGQGLRLIYYSQIVNDFQKGDIAEGYSVSREKKESFPLTVTSAQKNPTAFYLCASSIRPQEAFFGQGTRLTVV.

The J gene is TRBJ1-4, the V gene TRBV6-1; D ambiguous. Trimming removed 6 bases at V and 0 bases at J, with 20 bases between. This CDR3 has 18 residues. The germline gives CDR1 MNHNS, CDR2 SASEGT. CDR3 region: CASRARVSTFATNEKLFF. CDR3 in DNA: TGTGCCAGCAGGGCCCGAGTCAGTACCTTTGCAACTAATGAAAAACTGTTTTTT.

This clonotype was observed at least ten times. This chain joins TRBV7-2 and TRBJ1-2; D gene unclear. V was cut by 4 bases and J by 3 bases, with 15 bases left in between. Germline V gene sequence: CDR1 SGHTA, CDR2 FQGNSA. The CDR3 length is 15 residues. Here the CDR3 reads CASSSTLRAHYGYTF. The CDR3 DNA follows: TGTGCCAGCAGCTCAACCCTGCGGGCGCACTATGGCTACACCTTC. The entire variable domain, with the rest obtained from reference TRBV7-2 and TRBJ1-2, is as follows: GAGVSQSPSNKVTEKGKDVELRCDPISGHTALYWYRQSLGQGLEFLIYFQGNSAPDKSGLPSDRFSAERTGGSVSTLTIQRTQQEDSAVYLCASSSTLRAHYGYTFGSGTRLTVV.

The chain links TRBV10-3 to TRBJ1-1, with TRBD1 matching over 10 bases. After removal of 5 bases from V and 8 bases from J, the junction contained 8 bases not matched to a gene. This CDR3 contains 14 residues. CDR1 ENHRY and CDR2 SYGVKD come from the germline V gene. CDR3 bases: TGTGCCATCAGTTCCCTGACAGGGGGCGAGGAAGCTTTCTTT. As protein: CAISSLTGGEEAFF.

This clonotype has more than one count but fewer than ten. Here the CDR3 reads CATSRALPPGEKLFF. In DNA form, the CDR3 reads TGTGCCACCAGCAGAGCCCTTCCACCTGGGGAAAAACTGTTTTTT. The chain couples TRBV15 to TRBJ1-4; D gene uncertain. There are 15 residues in the CDR3. Germline assignment: CDR1 LNHNV and CDR2 YYDKDF (reference sequence). The V end was cut by 1 base, the J end by 8 bases, with 14 bases between. The whole variable domain, remainder taken from reference TRBV15 and TRBJ1-4, is DAMVIQNPRYQVTQFGKPVTLSCSQTLNHNVMYWYQQKSSQAPKLLFHYYDKDFNNEADTPDNFQSRRPNTSFCFLDIRSPGLGDTAMYLCATSRALPPGEKLFFGSGTQLSVL.

This clonotype was found many times. The V gene is TRBV6-1, the J gene TRBJ2-6, with TRBD1 identical over 9 bases. Losses at the gene ends were 5 bases for V and 4 bases for J; bases not matched to a gene: 12. The CDR3 sequence is 18 residues long. The germline V gene encodes CDR1 MNHNS and CDR2 SASEGT. CDR3 nucleotides: TGTGCCAGCAGTCTTACCGGGACAGGGCTAGCCGGGGCCAACGTCCTGACTTTC. As protein: CASSLTGTGLAGANVLTF.

This clonotype turned up a few times. This chain uses TRBV6-1 with TRBJ1-2, with a possible D match to TRBD1 (6 bases). The V gene's germline CDR1 is MNHNS and CDR2 SASEGT. Trimming stripped 3 bases from V and 3 bases from J, with 14 bases between. The CDR3 length is 15 residues. The CDR3 DNA reads as TGTGCCAGCAGTGACCCCAATGACAGGCACTATGGCTACACCTTC. Protein: CASSDPNDRHYGYTF.

V usage is TRBV7-2 and J usage is TRBJ1-1; D not certain. From germline, CDR1 is SGHTA and CDR2 FQGNSA. Trimming cost V 6 bases and J 4 bases, with 18 bases left between them. The CDR3 runs 15 residues. The CDR3 region has the DNA TGTGCCAGCAGTTATAACCCCTCAATGGTCACTGAAGCTTTCTTT. Amino acid sequence: CASSYNPSMVTEAFF.